This T cell receptor beta chain derives from a study of T cells in Graves' hyperthyroidism and ophthalmopathy. Study-level results: The blood repertoire included most of the expanded thyroid clonotypes above 0.001.

Using RNA transcripts as the source, TCR beta CDR3 regions were amplified. TCR CDR3 regions were first amplified by RT-PCR with HTBI primers. TCRdb passed the multiplex PCR reads through MiXCR, listing each CDR3 protein once. The sample consists of about 360,000 distinct CDR3 sequences, under 15% of them appearing once. Subjects aged 18 to 65 presented with newly diagnosed hyperthyroidism of less than 2 months' duration. Uncontrolled infection, other autoimmune disease, pregnancy or lactation barred patients from enrollment. Clinical symptoms, serum thyroxine, TRAb, thyroid ultrasound and orbital computed tomography informed diagnoses. The count of this clonotype is one. The antigen remains undetermined. One base away lies a much larger clone, so this may be a sequencing read error. The CDR3 spans 15 residues.

The material sequenced was blood. The J gene is TRBJ2-7, the V gene TRBV12-3 or TRBV12-4, with 8 bases aligning to TRBD2. Gene TRBJ2-1 matches the end of the DNA better, so the J call may be wrong. The origin of this receptor is a woman under 30 with Graves' hyperthyroidism. The CDR3 nucleotides read TGTGCCAGCAGGGGCCAGGGACTAGGCGTCCTAGAGCAGTTCTTC. Amino acids: CASRGQGLGVLEQFF.